The clone carrying this T cell receptor beta chain came up once. Its antigen is still unknown. This entry is derived from a study of OX40 agonist ivuxolimab in advanced cancers. Across the whole study: The drug used for patients, ivuxolimab, was an agonistic anti-OX40 (CD134) antibody.

Clones were sequenced by immunoSEQ multiplex PCR, and TCRdb holds only the in-frame ones, with some missing. The table lists tens of thousands of clones, roughly 84% of them singletons. Study-level results: At 0.1-3.0 mg/kg, partial responders had clonal expansion among the lowest observed. Expanded peripheral T-cell antigen specificity went undetermined. A proportion of nonresponders additionally exhibited low normalized T-cell clonal expansion.

The CDR3 extends over 14 amino acids. Unmatched junction bases numbered 9, after V lost 4 bases and J lost 6 bases. CDR1 is SQVTM and CDR2 is ANQGSEA in the germline V gene. The source was CD4+ or CD8+ T cells sorted from blood, collected in a trial of the OX40 agonist ivuxolimab. The clonotype originates from an adult with an advanced solid tumor such as melanoma, head and neck, liver or kidney cancer. This rearrangement joins TRBV29-1 to TRBJ2-1, with 7 bases lining up with TRBD1. CDR3 in DNA: TGCAGCGTTGTGGGGCTGACAGGGATCAATGAGCAGTTCTTC. It is translated as CSVVGLTGINEQFF.